The 25 T cell receptor beta chains below come from one sample, sequenced in a study of read filtering for tumor transcriptome and immune sequencing. Molecular barcoded adaptors covering alpha/delta and beta/gamma chains were used on 400 ng RNA. Each CDR3 protein gets one entry after TCRdb re-called the reads with MiXCR. Here the sample spans about 38,000 distinct CDR3 sequences, roughly an eighth being singletons. Specimen: a population of CD138-negative cells sorted from bone marrow. The origin of the receptors is a donor over 35 with multiple myeloma.

The rearrangement links TRBV12-3 or TRBV12-4 to TRBJ2-1; TRBD2 agrees at 8 bases. The CDR3 consists of 15 residues. Unmatched junction bases numbered 7, after V lost 7 bases and J lost 2 bases. CDR3 loop: CASILGRGTYNEQFF. The CDR3 coding sequence is TGTGCCAGCATTCTCGGGAGGGGAACCTACAATGAGCAGTTCTTC.

About this clonotype: One end of the junction is discordant with germline, which a read error may explain. The chain recombines TRBV9 with TRBJ2-1; possibly TRBD2 for D (5 bases). This CDR3 is built from 16 residues. Germline V gene data show CDR1 as SGDLS and CDR2 as YYNGEE. The CDR3 here is CASSALRASIYNGQFF. The CDR3 nucleotides are TGCGCCAGCAGCGCACTCCGGGCTAGCATTTACAATGGGCAGTTCTTC.

This clonotype was counted many times. This sequence may be a read error, since a much larger clone differs from it by one base. The chain has TRBV24-1 and TRBJ2-1, with 9 nucleotides matching TRBD1. CDR3 length: 15 amino acids. Germline V gives CDR1 KGHDR, CDR2 SFDVKD. CDR3 region: CATGDTGGSYNEQFF. Here the CDR3 DNA reads TGTGCCACCGGTGATACAGGGGGCAGCTACAATGAGCAGTTCTTC.

This clonotype occurred many times. The CDR3 reads CSAPSIVGTEAFF. For the CDR3, the DNA is TGCAGCGCTCCAAGCATTGTGGGCACTGAAGCTTTCTTT. The chain is built from TRBV20-1 and TRBJ1-1; unclear D gene. The CDR3 extends over 13 amino acids. Germline CDR1 and CDR2: DFQATT and SNEGSKA (reference sequence).

This clonotype has at least ten counts. The chain links TRBV20-1 to TRBJ1-5, with D possibly TRBD1 on 6 matching bases. CDR1 DFQATT and CDR2 SNEGSKA come from the germline V gene (reference sequence). V was cut by 1 base and J by 0 bases, with 13 bases left in between. This CDR3 spans 16 amino acids. The CDR3 nucleotides read TGCAGTGCTAGAGCCCCGGGACACCCTAGCAATCAGCCCCAGCATTTT. This sequence encodes CSARAPGHPSNQPQHF.

This clonotype has a count of ten or more. The V call is TRBV27, the J call TRBJ2-1; unclear D gene. The CDR3 is 15 residues long. Trimming shortened V by 7 bases and J by 0 bases, and 13 bases separated the two germline ends. Germline V lookup: CDR1 MNHEY, CDR2 SMNVEV (reference sequence). The CDR3 DNA reads TGTGCCAGCAAAATAACACTGAGCTCCTACAATGAGCAGTTCTTC. Protein sequence: CASKITLSSYNEQFF.

This clonotype was detected many times. The DNA for the CDR3 is TGCGCCAGCAGCCAAGATCAAACAGGGTTGAATGAGCAGTTCTTC. Translation: CASSQDQTGLNEQFF. The gene calls are TRBV4-1 and TRBJ2-1; TRBD1 is a possible D gene (6 bases). Trimming took 0 bases from V and 7 from J, leaving 13 bases between them. In germline, CDR1 is MGHRA, CDR2 YSYEKL. This CDR3 is 15 amino acids long.

This clonotype appeared many times. V gene TRBV19 combines with J gene TRBJ2-2; either TRBD1 or TRBD2 may fit D (5 bases each). CDR1 is LNHDA, CDR2 SQIVND, per germline (reference sequence). The ends were cut back, 5 bases at V and 5 bases at J, with 12 bases in the middle. The CDR3 extends over 14 amino acids. CDR3 sequence reads: CASSLTGTTGELFF. The CDR3 bases are TGTGCCAGTAGTCTTACCGGGACGACCGGGGAGCTGTTTTTT.

The sample holds a few counts of this clonotype. This chain links TRBV29-1 with TRBJ2-7; 9 nucleotides match TRBD1. J was trimmed by 6 bases and V by 1 base; bases with no gene match: 7. This CDR3 has 14 residues. In germline, CDR1 is SQVTM, CDR2 ANQGSEA. CDR3 residues: CSVEVNRGQGEQYF. The CDR3, as DNA: TGCAGCGTTGAAGTTAACAGGGGGCAGGGCGAGCAGTACTTC.

Points on this clonotype: The conserved final phenylalanine or tryptophan is absent from the CDR3, which likely points to a read error. V usage is TRBV4-1 and J usage is TRBJ2-1; D gene unclear. CDR3 length: 15 residues. Germline V gives CDR1 MGHRA, CDR2 YSYEKL. Trimming cost V 6 bases and J 0 bases, with 12 bases left between them. The CDR3 DNA reads TGCGCCAGCAGGGATTACTTAGACTCCTACAATGAGCAGTTCTCC. Translating gives CASRDYLDSYNEQFS.

This clonotype was seen repeatedly, ten times or more. The junction and the germline gene differ at one end; a read error may be behind it. This chain links TRBV6-1 with TRBJ1-2; maybe TRBD1 (6 bases). Germline V gene lookup returns CDR1 MNHNS and CDR2 SASEGT. The CDR3 is 15 amino acids. The CDR3 region has the DNA TGTGCCACCAGTGAGGGGGGACTTTCGACTTATGGCTACACCTTC. Translated: CATSEGGLSTYGYTF.

This clonotype was recorded many times. This rearrangement joins TRBV29-1 to TRBJ1-2; TRBD1 is a possible D gene (6 bases). Germline values: CDR1 SQVTM, CDR2 ANQGSEA. The V end lost 4 bases, the J end lost 4 bases, and 19 bases lay between the germline ends. The CDR3 sequence is 15 residues long. The CDR3 bases are TGCAGCGTTGGGACAGCTATGAAGAGCCCCTATGGCTACACCTTC. Its translation is CSVGTAMKSPYGYTF.

The table lists this clonotype with many counts. The chain employs TRBV19 and TRBJ2-1, with TRBD2 identical over 11 bases. This CDR3 has 19 residues. V shed 1 base and J 15 bases; nucleotides not matched to a gene: 23. The germline gives CDR1 LNHDA, CDR2 SQIVND (reference sequence). CDR3 loop: CASSIAHGGTGELAGVRFF. The CDR3 DNA reads TGTGCCAGTAGTATAGCTCACGGGGGGACCGGAGAACTAGCGGGAGTGCGGTTCTTC.

This clonotype was observed at least ten times. The genes are TRBV28 and TRBJ2-4; 9 bases align to TRBD1. J was trimmed by 1 base and V by 6 bases; bases with no gene match: 7. The CDR3 extends over 16 amino acids. Germline CDR1 is MDHEN and CDR2 is SYDVKM. CDR3 protein: CASSPIGQGAKNIQYF. Written as DNA, the CDR3 is TGTGCCAGCAGCCCAATAGGACAGGGGGCCAAAAACATTCAGTACTTC.

This clonotype has a handful of counts. A clone one base away is much larger, so this may be a read error. The chain is built from TRBV4-3 and TRBJ1-5; D unclear. Germline V gene data show CDR1 as LGHNA and CDR2 as YSLEER. The length of the CDR3 is 13 residues. V lost 0 bases, J lost 6 bases, and 6 bases lay in between. CDR3 bases: TGCGCCAGCAGCCAAGACCGGCTTCAGCCCCAGCATTTT. Its translation: CASSQDRLQPQHF.

V and J are TRBV3-1 and TRBJ2-5, with TRBD2 identical over 11 bases. Germline V gene sequence: CDR1 LGHDT, CDR2 YNNKEL (reference sequence). The CDR3 length is 14 residues. Trimming cost V 5 bases and J 4 bases; bases outside gene matches: 3. CDR3 DNA sequence: TGTGCCAGCAGCAAAGGACTAGCGGGAGAGACCCAGTACTTC. This codes for CASSKGLAGETQYF.

This clonotype was seen repeatedly, ten times or more. The chain links TRBV4-3 to TRBJ2-7; D uncertain. The V gene lost 0 bases and the J gene lost 3 bases, with 12 bases spanning the gap. Germline V gives CDR1 LGHNA, CDR2 YSLEER. The CDR3 sequence is 15 residues long. The CDR3 DNA reads as TGCGCCAGCAGCCAAGATACGTCTCCCTACTACGAGCAGTACTTC. Translated, it gives CASSQDTSPYYEQYF.

This clonotype appeared a few times. This chain uses TRBV29-1 with TRBJ2-1; TRBD2 matches 10 bases. Germline assignment: CDR1 SQVTM and CDR2 ANQGSEA. This CDR3 contains 14 residues. V lost 6 bases, J lost 4 bases, and 6 bases stayed unmatched. The CDR3: CSVPGTSVYNEQFF. The CDR3 nucleotides are TGCAGCGTCCCCGGGACTAGCGTATACAATGAGCAGTTCTTC.

This clonotype was detected a few times. A much larger clone differs from this one at a single base, so this may be a read error. The chain combines TRBV4-1 with TRBJ2-5; no clear D gene. The CDR3 length is 13 residues. Between the trimmed V and J ends, which lost 4 bases and 5 bases, there was a span of 11 bases. Per the germline V gene, CDR1 is MGHRA and CDR2 is YSYEKL. DNA for the CDR3: TGCGCCAGCAGCCGAGACTGTTCGGAGACCCAGTACTTC. It translates to CASSRDCSETQYF.

This clonotype showed up just a few times. The chain employs TRBV7-8 and TRBJ2-1, with 9 bases matching TRBD2. With 5 bases clipped from V and 0 bases from J, the junction kept 8 bases outside the gene matches. This CDR3 region has 17 residues. CDR1 is SGHVS and CDR2 is FQNEAQ in the germline V gene. The CDR3 nucleotides are TGTGCCAGCAGCCAAAGGGATAGCGGGAGCTCCTACAATGAGCAGTTCTTC. Its protein product is CASSQRDSGSSYNEQFF.

This clonotype was picked up a small number of times. It may be a read error: a sequence one base away is much more abundant. The chain uses TRBV29-1 and TRBJ2-2; D possibly corresponds to TRBD2 (6 bases). From germline, CDR1 is SQVTM and CDR2 ANQGSEA. The CDR3 length is 15 residues. CDR3 coding DNA: TGCAGCGCCCTTGCGCGGGGATCGGGCACCGGGGAGCTGTCTTTT. This encodes CSALARGSGTGELSF.

At least ten counts were recorded for this clonotype. DNA of the CDR3: TGTGCCAGCACCTATCCGGGACAGGGGGCCAGGGAGCAGTTCTTC. Encoded protein: CASTYPGQGAREQFF. The genes are TRBV7-9 and TRBJ2-1; 12 nucleotides match TRBD1. Germline V gene sequence: CDR1 SEHNR, CDR2 FQNEAQ (reference sequence). The V and J ends lost 7 bases and 10 bases, in that order; junction bases with no gene match: 11. There are 15 residues in the CDR3. Supplemented by reference TRBV7-9 and TRBJ2-1, the full variable domain reads DTGVSQNPRHKITKRGQNVTFRCDPISEHNRLYWYRQTLGQGPEFLTYFQNEAQLEKSRLLSDRFSAERPKGSFSTLEIQRTEQGDSAMYLCASTYPGQGAREQFFGPGTRLTVL.

With regard to this clonotype: With a much larger clone just one base away, this may be a read error. The chain combines TRBV2 with TRBJ1-5; TRBD1 aligns across 9 bases. The CDR3 sequence is 13 residues long. The germline CDR1 and CDR2 sequences are SNHLY and FYNNEI. The CDR3 reads CASRGTGTQPRHF. The CDR3 nucleotides read TGTGCCAGCAGAGGGACAGGGACCCAGCCCCGGCATTTT.

This clonotype was picked up many times. This rearrangement joins TRBV6-5 to TRBJ2-5, with 11 bases that match TRBD2. V lost 2 bases, J lost 2 bases, and 4 bases stayed unmatched. The CDR3 is 16 amino acids. Germline loops: CDR1 MNHEY, CDR2 SVGAGI. The CDR3 is CASSYGTSGSQETQYF. The CDR3 nucleotides read TGTGCCAGCAGTTACGGGACTAGCGGCTCACAAGAGACCCAGTACTTC.

This clonotype was detected ten times or more. The rearrangement uses TRBV4-3 and TRBJ2-3, with D unresolved. The CDR3 covers 14 residues. Trimming took off 4 bases at V and 0 bases at J, with 8 bases between the two ends. Germline V CDR1 and CDR2: LGHNA, YSLEER. Here the CDR3 DNA reads TGCGCCAGCAGCCTGGATAGAAGCACAGATACGCAGTATTTT. Translating it yields CASSLDRSTDTQYF.